The TCR beta chain described here comes from a study of PD-1 blockade in classical Hodgkin lymphoma (TCRdb year 2020). Notes on the research overall: Nivolumab dosing was 3 mg/kg intravenously every 2 weeks, continuing until either disease progression or unacceptable toxicity. To define a peripheral blood immune signature of response to PD-1 blockade in classical Hodgkin lymphoma, the study combined TCR beta sequencing with CyTOF. Findings and caveats that apply to the study as a whole: The study was limited to a single clinical trial cohort, and causes of repertoire differences, possibly disease activity or prior therapy, remained undefined. Newly diagnosed patients were reported to have lower baseline TCR diversity than healthy donors, and relapsed/refractory patients were reported to have lower baseline TCR diversity still. Trial patients achieving complete response had baseline diversity similar to newly diagnosed patients, whereas partial responders and progressors had significantly lower diversity. A significant rise by C4D1 was seen in CD4+ but not CD8+ TCR diversity (p=0.0027 vs p=0.16), with the rise being most apparent in complete responders (p=0.02). Lower diversity was seen in patients whose nivolumab began less than 1 year after ASCT, and these patients were left out of later analyses so that immune reconstitution would not confound the results.

About this clone itself: It lacks a known antigen. No much larger clone exists at a distance of one base, and base qualities are not known.

The Qiagen DNeasy kit was used to extract genomic DNA both from unsorted PBMCs and from the negatively selected CD4+ and CD8+ fractions. TCR beta CDR3 regions were amplified by immunoSEQ multiplex PCR using primers annealing to V and J segments. A synthetic immune receptor repertoire was used to minimize amplification bias, and any residual bias was removed computationally once sequencing was done. Turning to the authors' computational methods: Repertoire diversity was quantified as the Shannon entropy index using custom Python scripts. Unsorted, CD4+ and CD8+ repertoires were analyzed separately, except in combined analyses where CD4+ and CD8+ sequences were merged in silico. A clone was considered expanded if an increase in frequency of at least 2-fold after treatment relative to C1D1 was found, and a pseudocount of 0.5 was applied to clones undetected at baseline. Clones with 0 or 1 copy at C1D1 were classified as singleton clones, and clones with 2 or more copies were classified as non-singleton clones. By matching protein sequences in sorted samples from the same patient, clones expanded in unsorted samples were annotated as CD4+, CD8+ or unknown. Diversity changes from C1D1 to C4D1 were tested in paired samples using Wilcoxon tests. TCRdb carries this immuneACCESS record with in-frame sequences only. Its versions omit some clonotypes, under half of them owing to an unresolved V gene in the studies checked, with the rest unexplained. V and J calls and clone size follow that table, whereas D and trimming were derived from the DNA. Here the sample has approximately 52,000 clones; 86% occur a single time. The ten largest clones represent 6% to 7% of the sample.

The time point label for this specimen denotes: cycle 4 day 1 (C4D1), after less than 7 weeks of nivolumab. Every trial patient had relapsed following autologous stem cell transplantation, and prior brentuximab vedotin exposure was what differed among cohorts A, B and C. The trial cohort was composed of under 70 patients with relapsed/refractory classical Hodgkin lymphoma, for whom complete response, partial response or progressive disease was recorded as best overall response. In the multi-cohort phase II CheckMate 205 trial, trial patients received single-agent nivolumab. An independent review committee assessed best overall response by applying the 2007 International Working Group response criteria. Trial PBMCs were collected immediately before nivolumab initiation (C1D1) and during therapy at cycle 2 day 1 and cycle 4 day 1. Peripheral blood was collected in 8 mL Vacutainer Cell Preparation Tubes, from which PBMCs were isolated by centrifugation and then cryopreserved.

CDR1 MGHRA and CDR2 YSYEKL are derived from the germline V gene. V is shortened by 3 bases, J by 0 bases, and the region joining them spans 24 bases. The CDR3 contains 20 residues, cysteine and phenylalanine counted. This entry keeps only the CDR3 DNA: 60 bases, framed from base 1. The source of this sequence is a human donor with classical Hodgkin lymphoma. The V and J genes are TRBV4-1 and TRBJ2-1; the D gene assignment is ambiguous. Sequencing used peripheral blood mononuclear cells (PBMCs), obtained before the fourth cycle of nivolumab. The CDR3 region reads CASSHPKATKTQSSYNEQFF. The DNA is as follows: TGCGCCAGCAGCCATCCCAAGGCGACCAAGACTCAGAGCTCCTACAATGAGCAGTTCTTC.